This T cell receptor beta chain stems from a study of shared clonotypes between healthy human individuals. Turning to the study itself: CD8 memory received one plate per donor, CD8 naive two, CD4 memory three and CD4 naive three.

CD45RO negativity and positive selection for CCR7 defined naive CD8 cells, a population that excluded terminally differentiated effector memory CD45RA+ cells. Study observations and caveats: Generally, naive subsets came out with larger estimated richness than memory subsets.

As to this clone: Its antigen is currently unknown.

Sequencing used immunoSEQ multiplex PCR; TCRdb keeps in-frame clones, though not all of them. The top ten clones hold 0.11% of a sample with about 590,000 clones, over 95% of them seen once. The clonotype comes from a woman aged 25 to 39 in good health. The specimen was naive CD8+ T cells sorted from blood.

The CDR3 region has the DNA TGTGCCAGCATCGGTTCGGAACCCTACGAGCAGTACTTC. Translated: CASIGSEPYEQYF. This chain joins TRBV28 and TRBJ2-7; D call uncertain. The CDR3 is made up of 13 amino acids. The V gene's germline CDR1 is MDHEN and CDR2 SYDVKM. Trimming took off 7 bases at V and 2 bases at J, with 12 bases between the two ends. Using reference TRBV28 and TRBJ2-7 for the parts outside the CDR3, the full variable domain is DVKVTQSSRYLVKRTGEKVFLECVQDMDHENMFWYRQDPGLGLRLIYFSYDVKMKEKGDIPEGYSVSREKKERFSLILESASTNQTSMYLCASIGSEPYEQYFGPGTRLTVT.